These 21 T cell receptor beta chains share one sample of origin, sequenced in a study of blood T cell repertoires in COVID-19. TCRdb's copy holds only in-frame clones and misses some; the assay was immunoSEQ multiplex PCR. The data contain over 55,000 clones, approximately 92% of them seen just once; the ten biggest clones take up approximately 2.1%. Sequences were obtained from peripheral blood. These receptors all stem from a man in his sixties with acute or convalescent COVID-19.

CDR3 DNA: TGTGCCAGCAGTCGCTCAGGGGGGGAGACCCAGTACTTC. Translating gives CASSRSGGETQYF. This chain uses TRBV28 with TRBJ2-5; the D gene is possibly TRBD1 (7 bases). Trimming pared 5 bases from V and 5 bases from J, leaving 12 bases between. CDR1 is MDHEN and CDR2 is SYDVKM in the germline V gene. This CDR3 has 13 residues.

V and J are TRBV5-4 and TRBJ2-1; 9 positions match TRBD1. Germline V gene data show CDR1 as SGHNT and CDR2 as YYREEE (reference sequence). The CDR3 totals 15 residues. J gave up 1 base and V 9 bases, and 8 bases lay outside the gene matches. The CDR3 here is CATGIGQGSYNEQFF. CDR3 DNA: TGTGCCACCGGAATAGGACAGGGGTCCTACAATGAGCAGTTCTTC.

The chain couples TRBV7-2 to TRBJ1-4; 10 bases are a match to TRBD1. CDR3 size: 15 residues. V trimming: 5 bases; J trimming: 7 bases; junction bases outside the gene matches: 7. The germline V gene encodes CDR1 SGHTA and CDR2 FQGNSA. CDR3 DNA sequence: TGTGCCAGCAGCGCAGACAGGGGGCGAGGTGAAAAACTGTTTTTT. Protein product: CASSADRGRGEKLFF.

The chain combines TRBV28 with TRBJ2-1, with 7 bases matching TRBD1. The CDR3 covers 15 residues. Germline V CDR1 and CDR2: MDHEN, SYDVKM. V shed 2 bases and J 0 bases; nucleotides not matched to a gene: 1. The CDR3 here is CASSLRDSSYNEQFF. The CDR3 DNA sequence: TGTGCCAGCAGTTTAAGGGACAGCTCCTACAATGAGCAGTTCTTC.

The rearrangement links TRBV27 to TRBJ1-5; perhaps TRBD1 as D (6 bases). This CDR3 spans 14 amino acids. Trimming took 4 bases from V and 4 from J, leaving 11 bases between them. CDR1 and CDR2 (germline): MNHEY, SMNVEV (reference sequence). CDR3 region: CASSSQGFNQPQHF. The CDR3 DNA reads TGTGCCAGCAGTTCACAGGGTTTTAATCAGCCCCAGCATTTT.

The rearrangement links TRBV15 to TRBJ2-7, with TRBD2 as a possible D gene (6 bases). Deletions cut 4 bases from V and 3 bases from J, with 13 bases between. Germline V CDR1 and CDR2: LNHNV, YYDKDF (reference sequence). This CDR3 is built from 14 residues. The CDR3 DNA follows: TGTGCCACCAGCATGATAGCGGCGGACTACGAGCAGTACTTC. It translates to CATSMIAADYEQYF.

The chain links TRBV6-6 to TRBJ2-5, with 7 bases that match TRBD1. This CDR3 region has 11 residues. The junction had 3 bases not matched to a gene; V was cut back by 9 bases and J by 5 bases. Germline CDR1 MNHNY, CDR2 SVGAGI (reference sequence). CDR3 amino acids: CARIRGETQYF. In DNA form, the CDR3 reads TGTGCCAGGATCAGGGGGGAGACCCAGTACTTC.

This clone has only a few counts. V usage is TRBV9 and J usage is TRBJ2-1; 7 positions agree with TRBD2. The germline CDR1 and CDR2 sequences are SGDLS and YYNGEE. The trim removed 0 bases at V and 0 bases at J, leaving 3 bases unmatched. The CDR3 is 16 amino acids. CDR3 amino acids: CASSVVTGGSYNEQFF. The DNA of the CDR3 is TGTGCCAGCAGCGTAGTAACGGGAGGCTCCTACAATGAGCAGTTCTTC. Looking up the rest from reference TRBV9 and TRBJ2-1 gives the full variable domain: DSGVTQTPKHLITATGQRVTLRCSPRSGDLSVYWYQQSLDQGLQFLIQYYNGEERAKGNILERFSAQQFPDLHSELNLSSLELGDSALYFCASSVVTGGSYNEQFFGPGTRLTVL.

The chain recombines TRBV7-8 with TRBJ1-1, with D hard to call. This CDR3 contains 11 residues. V was shortened by 5 bases and J by 7 bases, with 8 bases between the two germline ends. Germline CDR1 SGHVS, CDR2 FQNEAQ. The CDR3 DNA reads as TGTGCCAGCAGCCCACGGGATGAAGCTTTCTTT. It yields the protein CASSPRDEAFF.

The rearrangement joins TRBV7-3 to TRBJ2-1; TRBD2 agrees at 10 bases. Trimming at V came to 2 bases and at J to 10 bases, leaving 14 bases not matched to a gene. Looked up from germline, CDR1 is SGHTA and CDR2 is FQGTGA. The CDR3 sequence is 17 residues long. Here the CDR3 reads CASSLWGAGGPGGEQFF. The CDR3 DNA sequence: TGTGCCAGCAGCTTATGGGGAGCGGGAGGGCCAGGTGGAGAGCAGTTCTTC.

The chain combines TRBV9 with TRBJ2-3; possible D gene TRBD1, 5 bases. Germline assignment: CDR1 SGDLS and CDR2 YYNGEE. The V end was cut by 3 bases, the J end by 1 base, with 12 bases between. The length of the CDR3 is 15 residues. The CDR3 sequence is CASSAGHAGTDTQYF. The CDR3 DNA reads TGTGCCAGCAGCGCCGGACACGCAGGCACAGATACGCAGTATTTT.

CDR3 protein: CASSQELMAGPGGGRAYEQYF. The CDR3 nucleotides are TGCGCCAGCAGCCAAGAGTTGATGGCGGGGCCTGGGGGCGGGAGGGCCTACGAGCAGTACTTC. The V and J genes are TRBV4-3 and TRBJ2-7, with 9 bases fitting TRBD2. The ends lost 0 bases at V and 2 bases at J; junction bases unmatched: 20. The CDR3 has 21 residues. Looked up from germline, CDR1 is LGHNA and CDR2 is YSLEER.

This clone has only one observation. The junction departs from germline at one end; a sequencing error may be responsible. The rearrangement links TRBV7-7 to TRBJ2-5; D is perhaps TRBD2 (7 bases). Germline CDR1 is SSHAT and CDR2 is FNYEAQ (reference sequence). CDR3 length: 14 amino acids. CDR3 sequence reads: CASSSEGGQETQYF. The CDR3 DNA follows: TGTGCTAGCAGCTCAGAGGGGGGGCAAGAGACCCAGTACTTC.

The chain's CDR3 is CASSTGTSGRGEQFF. As DNA, the CDR3 is TGTGCCAGCAGCACCGGGACTAGCGGGAGAGGTGAGCAGTTCTTC. The genes are TRBV7-3 and TRBJ2-1; 14 nucleotides match TRBD2. The germline V gene encodes CDR1 SGHTA and CDR2 FQGTGA. The ends lost 5 bases at V and 9 bases at J; junction bases unmatched: 6. The CDR3 spans 15 residues.

This rearrangement joins TRBV2 to TRBJ1-1; D possibly corresponds to TRBD1 (6 bases). Germline assignment: CDR1 SNHLY and CDR2 FYNNEI. Trimming stripped 3 bases from V and 0 bases from J, with 14 bases between. The CDR3 extends over 16 amino acids. The CDR3 nucleotides are TGTGCCAGCAGTGACCTCAAGGACAGTCTGAACACTGAAGCTTTCTTT. It is translated as CASSDLKDSLNTEAFF. The variable domain in full, completed from reference TRBV2 and TRBJ1-1, reads EPEVTQTPSHQVTQMGQEVILRCVPISNHLYFYWYRQILGQKVEFLVSFYNNEISEKSEIFDDQFSVERPDGSNFTLKIRSTKLEDSAMYFCASSDLKDSLNTEAFFGQGTRLTVV.

The rearrangement joins TRBV3-1 (or the pseudogene TRBV3-2) to TRBJ1-2; D remains ambiguous. V dropped 0 bases and J dropped 0 bases, with 8 bases sitting between them. Germline CDR1 LGHDT, CDR2 YNNKEL (reference sequence). CDR3 length: 15 residues. CDR3 residues: CASSQDPGANYGYTF. The CDR3 DNA is TGTGCCAGCAGCCAAGATCCGGGAGCTAACTATGGCTACACCTTC.

The chain links TRBV18 to TRBJ1-5; D not resolved. The V end was cut by 1 base, the J end by 2 bases, with 9 bases between. CDR1 KGHSH and CDR2 LQKENI come from the germline V gene. There are 15 residues in the CDR3. The CDR3 protein is CASSPLYGGNQPQHF. The CDR3 DNA follows: TGTGCCAGCTCACCACTTTACGGGGGCAATCAGCCCCAGCATTTT.

The chain joins TRBV7-3 to TRBJ2-7; TRBD2 matches 8 bases. After removal of 5 bases from V and 2 bases from J, the junction contained 8 bases not matched to a gene. The germline V gene encodes CDR1 SGHTA and CDR2 FQGTGA. The CDR3 sequence is 15 residues long. CDR3 region: CASSAGGAGPYEQYF. CDR3 coding DNA: TGTGCCAGCAGCGCGGGGGGAGCGGGACCCTACGAGCAGTACTTC.

V is TRBV19 and J is TRBJ2-7, with D possibly being TRBD1 (7 bases). The CDR3 has 14 residues. The V end was cut by 5 bases, the J end by 8 bases, with 19 bases between. Germline V gene data show CDR1 as LNHDA and CDR2 as SQIVND (reference sequence). The CDR3 spells CASSLDREEEKQYF. DNA for the CDR3: TGTGCCAGTAGTCTCGACAGGGAGGAGGAGAAGCAGTACTTC.

The J gene is TRBJ1-2, the V gene TRBV28; 8 positions agree with TRBD1. Germline assignment: CDR1 MDHEN and CDR2 SYDVKM. V lost 7 bases to trimming and J lost 11 bases; unmatched junction nucleotides: 9. This CDR3 is 12 amino acids long. CDR3 nucleotide sequence: TGTGCCAGCACTCCCGGACAGGGAAGGTACACCTTC. This translates into CASTPGQGRYTF.

The genes are TRBV6-1 and TRBJ1-1; tentatively, D is TRBD1 (5 bases). The ends were cut back, 0 bases at V and 5 bases at J, with 7 bases in the middle. Germline V gene data show CDR1 as MNHNS and CDR2 as SASEGT. The CDR3 has 13 residues. The chain's CDR3 is CASSEARGTEAFF. In DNA form, the CDR3 reads TGTGCCAGCAGTGAAGCGCGGGGGACTGAAGCTTTCTTT.